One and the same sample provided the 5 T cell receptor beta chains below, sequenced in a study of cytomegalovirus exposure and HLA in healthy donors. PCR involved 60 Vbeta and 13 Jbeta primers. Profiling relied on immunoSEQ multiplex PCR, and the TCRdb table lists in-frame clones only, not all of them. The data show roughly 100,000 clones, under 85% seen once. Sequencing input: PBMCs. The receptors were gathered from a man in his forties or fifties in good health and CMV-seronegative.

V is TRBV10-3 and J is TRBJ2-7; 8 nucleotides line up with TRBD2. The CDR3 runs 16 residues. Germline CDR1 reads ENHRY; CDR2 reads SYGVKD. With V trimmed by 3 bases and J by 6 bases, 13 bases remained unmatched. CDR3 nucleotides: TGTGCCATCAGTGACCCCGCTCCAGCGGGGGAACTCGAGCAGTACTTC. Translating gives CAISDPAPAGELEQYF.

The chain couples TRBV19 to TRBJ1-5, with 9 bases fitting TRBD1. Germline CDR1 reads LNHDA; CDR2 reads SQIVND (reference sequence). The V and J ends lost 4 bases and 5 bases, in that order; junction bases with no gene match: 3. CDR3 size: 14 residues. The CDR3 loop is CASSTTGGHQPQHF. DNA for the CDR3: TGTGCCAGTAGTACGACAGGGGGTCATCAGCCCCAGCATTTT.

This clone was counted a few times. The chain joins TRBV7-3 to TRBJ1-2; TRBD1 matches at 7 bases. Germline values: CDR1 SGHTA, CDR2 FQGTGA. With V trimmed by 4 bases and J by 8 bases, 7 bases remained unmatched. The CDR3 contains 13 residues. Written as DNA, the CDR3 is TGTGCCAGCAGCTCGACGACAGGGAAGGGCTACACCTTC. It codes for CASSSTTGKGYTF.

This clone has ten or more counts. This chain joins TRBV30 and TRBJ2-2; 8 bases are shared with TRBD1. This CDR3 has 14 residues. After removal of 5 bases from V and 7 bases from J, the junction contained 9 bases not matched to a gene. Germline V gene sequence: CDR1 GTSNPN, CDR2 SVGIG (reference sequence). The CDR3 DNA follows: TGTGCCTGGTTGGGCAGGGGGCTTGTCGGGGAGCTGTTTTTT. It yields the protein CAWLGRGLVGELFF.

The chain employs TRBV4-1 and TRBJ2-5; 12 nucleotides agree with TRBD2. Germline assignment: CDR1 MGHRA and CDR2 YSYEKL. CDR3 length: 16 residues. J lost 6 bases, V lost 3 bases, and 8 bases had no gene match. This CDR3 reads CASSQTLAGGEKTQYF. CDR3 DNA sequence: TGCGCCAGCAGCCAGACCCTAGCGGGGGGGGAAAAGACCCAGTACTTC.